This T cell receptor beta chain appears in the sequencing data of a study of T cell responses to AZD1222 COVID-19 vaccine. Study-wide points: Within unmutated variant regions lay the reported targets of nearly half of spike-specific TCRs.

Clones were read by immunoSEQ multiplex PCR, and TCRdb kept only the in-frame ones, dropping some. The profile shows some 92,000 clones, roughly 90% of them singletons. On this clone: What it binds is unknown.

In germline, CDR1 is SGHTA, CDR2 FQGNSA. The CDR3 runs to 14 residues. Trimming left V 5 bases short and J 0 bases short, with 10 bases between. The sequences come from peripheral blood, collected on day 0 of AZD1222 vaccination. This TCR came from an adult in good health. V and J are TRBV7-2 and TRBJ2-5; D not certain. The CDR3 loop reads CASSTRVNQETQYF. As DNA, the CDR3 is TGTGCCAGCAGCACCAGAGTAAACCAAGAGACCCAGTACTTC.